This T cell receptor (beta chain) was profiled in a study of T cells of healthy individuals. MiXCR was run by TCRdb on the 5' RACE reads, yielding one entry per CDR3 protein. This sample has about 96,000 distinct CDR3 sequences, with around 17% found just once. This clonotype was observed a handful of times. CDR1 is MNHEY, CDR2 SVGEGT, per germline. The CDR3 consists of 14 residues. V lost 7 bases, J lost 9 bases, and 19 bases lay in between. This chain connects TRBV6-2 or TRBV6-3 to TRBJ1-5; D is undetermined. The clonotype originates from a human donor in good health. The CDR3 reads CASTEGEETSPQHF. DNA of the CDR3: TGTGCCAGCACCGAGGGTGAGGAGACCTCGCCCCAGCATTTT.